Sequencing of this T cell receptor beta chain was carried out in a study of blood T cells in healthy people across ages. Across the study: Template switching captured about one barcoded beta molecule per two T cells. General study points: Because sorting was not performed, PBMCs prevented conclusive naive versus antigen-experienced comparison.

Concerning this clonotype: Its matching antigen is unknown.

The CDR3 length is 14 residues. V gave up 2 bases and J gave up 1 base, with 8 bases separating them. Germline V CDR1 and CDR2: KGHSH, LQKENI. Through a sample-barcoded 5' primer and a J-beta primer mix, a second PCR was run for roughly 6 to 11 cycles. MiXCR was run by TCRdb on the 5' RACE reads, yielding one entry per CDR3 protein. Among 600,000 to 1,000,000 distinct CDR3 sequences listed, 58% were seen once. In terms of origin and age, donors were healthy Caucasian individuals from Russia aged about 6 to 90. Every donor contributed about 10 milliliters of peripheral blood by blood draw. Input material: blood. The chain uses TRBV18 and TRBJ1-1; D is uncertain. This receptor was taken from a man aged 25-45 years in good health. The CDR3: CASSPEITNTEAFF. CDR3 nucleotide sequence: TGTGCCAGCTCACCAGAAATCACGAACACTGAAGCTTTCTTT.